This T cell receptor (beta chain) was sequenced during a study of blood T cell repertoires in COVID-19. For the study at large: Some COVID-19 samples were acute and others convalescent; all came from the United States, Italy and Spain. Nucleic acid was either cDNA or gDNA, and it came from T cells, B-cell-depleted T cells, or PBMCs.

Original processing notes: Scientists estimated how many nucleated cells there were by amplifying reference gene primers. Repertoires were generated with immunoSEQ multiplex PCR, while TCRdb's copy carries only in-frame clones and drops some. The DNA was the basis for D and trimming; V, J and clone size are from that table. The sample consists of fewer than 200,000 clones, more than 75% of them appearing once. The CDR3 is 12 residues long. Trimming took 3 bases from V and 6 from J, leaving 7 bases between them. Germline-derived CDR1 and CDR2 are KGHSH and LQKENI. The TCR originated in a man in his fifties who had recovered from COVID-19. Sequencing used peripheral blood. The chain couples TRBV18 to TRBJ2-3; possible D gene TRBD2, 5 bases. CDR3 loop: CASSPRGDTQYF. The DNA of the CDR3 is TGTGCCAGCTCACCGAGAGGGGATACGCAGTATTTT.